Detailed here is one TCR beta chain. Its antigen is still unknown. The data stem from a study of T cell responses to AZD1222 COVID-19 vaccine. Across the whole study: Investigators merged groups given second doses at roughly 4 or roughly 12 weeks. General observations from the study: The CD4 TCRs associated with vaccination extended across spike and predominated at 160-218 and 743-854. Among AZD1222 vaccinees, only six or seven were seropositive at baseline. Spike-specific TCR breadth and depth both grew after two AZD1222 doses.

Generated by immunoSEQ multiplex PCR, the TCRdb table keeps only in-frame clones and is missing some. Of around 150,000 clones listed, roughly 89% are singletons. Trimming took off 3 bases at V and 7 bases at J, with 15 bases between the two ends. CDR3 length: 14 amino acids. CDR1 and CDR2 from the germline V gene are LNHDA and SQIVND (reference sequence). The origin of this receptor is an adult in good health. This chain uses TRBV19 with TRBJ1-2, with D perhaps matching TRBD1 (5 bases). Sequenced material: peripheral blood, taken on day 0 of AZD1222 vaccination. CDR3 region: CASSIKGRYFGYTF. The CDR3 nucleotides read TGTGCCAGTAGTATCAAGGGGAGGTACTTTGGCTACACCTTC.